One sample yielded the 15 T cell receptor beta chains listed below, sequenced in a study of spatial heterogeneity in lung cancer (dated by TCRdb to the late 2010s). Library method: 5' RACE. The data were produced on a NextSeq 500. TCRdb ran its own pipeline on the public reads, namely fastp trimming at Q25 and MiXCR clone calling, and kept in-frame beta chains. Rows with a matching CDR3 protein are joined into one entry that keeps the most common DNA and genes. This sample comprises some 54,000 distinct CDR3 sequences, more than 6.5% of them detected only once. The top ten clones comprise less than 45% of the sample. What this sample's time point label stands for: blood at routine non-recurrence follow-up after resection. For TCR sequencing, whole RNA was extracted from tumor and nontumor lung tissue, or from cryopreserved PBMC samples, and no cell sorting was done. Specimen: PBMCs, collected at follow-up. All receptors derive from a female donor with early-stage non-small cell lung cancer.

This chain links TRBV6-5 with TRBJ2-7; tentatively, D is TRBD2 (5 bases). The CDR3 is 16 residues long. Per the germline V gene, CDR1 is MNHEY and CDR2 is SVGAGI. Between the trimmed V and J ends, which lost 0 bases and 1 base, there was a span of 13 bases. CDR3 coding DNA: TGTGCCAGCAGTTACTCGATCCTGGGAGCTTCCTACGAGCAGTACTTC. Residues: CASSYSILGASYEQYF.

This clonotype was picked up many times. The CDR3 is CASSSWDRAATTEAFF. The CDR3 DNA reads TGTGCCAGCAGCTCCTGGGACAGAGCAGCAACCACTGAAGCTTTCTTT. J is TRBJ1-1 and V is TRBV7-2; 7 bases agree with TRBD1. Trimming removed 4 bases from V and 4 bases from J; junction bases left unmatched: 12. This CDR3 spans 16 amino acids. From germline, CDR1 is SGHTA and CDR2 FQGNSA.

This clonotype was recorded many times. The chain combines TRBV7-2 with TRBJ1-4; TRBD1 aligns across 10 bases. The germline V gene has CDR1 SGHTA and CDR2 FQGNSA. CDR3 size: 14 residues. Trimming removed 5 bases from V and 8 bases from J; junction bases left unmatched: 5. The CDR3 is CASSPGTGAEKLFF. The CDR3 DNA is TGTGCCAGCAGCCCCGGGACAGGGGCCGAAAAACTGTTTTTT. The whole variable domain, filled in from reference TRBV7-2 and TRBJ1-4, reads GAGVSQSPSNKVTEKGKDVELRCDPISGHTALYWYRQSLGQGLEFLIYFQGNSAPDKSGLPSDRFSAERTGGSVSTLTIQRTQQEDSAVYLCASSPGTGAEKLFFGSGTQLSVL.

This clonotype was counted at least ten times. The chain carries TRBV6-5 and TRBJ2-3, with 10 bases aligning to TRBD2. V dropped 6 bases and J dropped 5; count of bases not matched to a gene: 8. This CDR3 region has 15 residues. Germline V gives CDR1 MNHEY, CDR2 SVGAGI. The DNA of the CDR3 is TGTGCCAGCAGAGCGAGCGGGGGGGCCGGAGATACGCAGTATTTT. Its protein is CASRASGGAGDTQYF.

The sample holds many counts of this clonotype. The CDR3 spells CASSLYRDNEQFF. CDR3 DNA: TGCGCCAGCAGCTTGTACAGGGACAATGAGCAGTTCTTC. The chain links TRBV5-1 to TRBJ2-1, with D possibly being TRBD1 (6 bases). Trimming took 1 base from V and 5 from J, leaving 7 bases between them. Germline V gene lookup returns CDR1 SGHRS and CDR2 YFSETQ. The CDR3 spans 13 residues.

The J gene is TRBJ1-1, the V gene TRBV5-1; TRBD1 is a possible D gene (5 bases). The CDR3 totals 13 residues. V lost 0 bases and J 12 bases, leaving 15 bases between the germline ends. Germline CDR1 reads SGHRS; CDR2 reads YFSETQ. The CDR3 loop is CASSLEGRAGTFF. DNA for the CDR3: TGCGCCAGCAGCTTGGAGGGGCGGGCAGGGACTTTCTTT.

In its sample, this clonotype was seen many times. J is TRBJ1-5 and V is TRBV2; 7 bases align to TRBD1. This CDR3 comprises 14 residues. V was clipped by 6 bases and J by 3 bases; unmatched bases: 5. CDR1 and CDR2 from the germline V gene are SNHLY and FYNNEI. In DNA form, the CDR3 reads TGTGCCAGCAGCTACGGGACAGACAATCAGCCCCAGCATTTT. As protein: CASSYGTDNQPQHF.

This chain connects TRBV4-2 to TRBJ2-7; TRBD1 agrees at 9 bases. Per germline, CDR1 LGHNA and CDR2 YNFKEQ. The V segment lost 3 bases and the J segment 1 base; nucleotides outside the gene matches: 7. There are 16 residues in the CDR3. In DNA, the CDR3 is TGTGCCAGCAGCCAGGCTGGGACAGGGAATTCCTACGAGCAGTACTTC. As protein: CASSQAGTGNSYEQYF.

This clonotype was seen ten or more times. The chain carries TRBV7-9 and TRBJ1-5; no firm D call. The germline V gene encodes CDR1 SEHNR and CDR2 FQNEAQ (reference sequence). This CDR3 spans 13 amino acids. The ends were cut back, 9 bases at V and 2 bases at J, with 11 bases in the middle. The CDR3 loop reads CARTNSGNQPQHF. The CDR3 DNA is TGTGCCAGAACTAATTCGGGCAATCAGCCCCAGCATTTT.

This clonotype was counted many times. J is TRBJ2-7 and V is TRBV20-1; D gene unclear. CDR3 length equals 10 residues. Trimming took off 3 bases at V and 3 bases at J, with 3 bases between the two ends. CDR1 DFQATT and CDR2 SNEGSKA come from the germline V gene (reference sequence). CDR3 nucleotides: TGCAGTGCTAGGGGCTACGAGCAGTACTTC. Translating gives CSARGYEQYF.

There are a few counts of this clonotype. The chain carries TRBV5-1 and TRBJ2-2, with a possible D match to TRBD1 (5 bases). Trimming left V 0 bases short and J 4 bases short, with 13 bases between. Germline lookup yields CDR1 SGHRS and CDR2 YFSETQ. The CDR3 consists of 16 residues. The CDR3: CASSLEGRAATGELFF. The CDR3 bases are TGCGCCAGCAGCTTGGAGGGCAGGGCCGCCACCGGGGAGCTGTTTTTT.

With respect to this clonotype: A read error is possible here, since a much larger clone lies one base away. The chain recombines TRBV5-1 with TRBJ1-1; D not certain. The CDR3 totals 13 residues. The V end lost 0 bases, the J end lost 4 bases, and 7 bases lay between the germline ends. Per germline, CDR1 SGHRS and CDR2 YFSETQ. Here the CDR3 reads CASSLEVSTEAFF. The CDR3 DNA reads TGCGCCAGCAGCTTGGAGGTGAGCACTGAAGCTTTCTTT.

This clonotype has just a few counts. V is TRBV9 and J is TRBJ2-7, with 11 bases lining up with TRBD1. J was trimmed by 7 bases and V by 3 bases; bases with no gene match: 6. CDR1 is SGDLS and CDR2 is YYNGEE in the germline V gene. The CDR3 runs 14 residues. The chain's CDR3 is CASSAGQGATEQYF. DNA of the CDR3: TGTGCCAGCAGCGCCGGACAGGGGGCGACTGAGCAGTACTTC.

This clonotype was detected ten times or more. The gene calls are TRBV30 and TRBJ2-2; perhaps TRBD1 as D (5 bases). This CDR3 contains 20 residues. The V gene's germline CDR1 is GTSNPN and CDR2 SVGIG (reference sequence). V lost 0 bases and J lost 4, with 27 bases in between. CDR3 bases: TGTGCCTGGAGTGTATACCCCACCCGCCCCAACAGACAGTTCACCGGGGAGCTGTTTTTT. Protein: CAWSVYPTRPNRQFTGELFF. The entire variable domain, with the rest obtained from reference TRBV30 and TRBJ2-2, is as follows: SQTIHQWPATLVQPVGSPLSLECTVEGTSNPNLYWYRQAAGRGLQLLFYSVGIGQISSEVPQNLSASRPQDRQFILSSKKLLLSDSGFYLCAWSVYPTRPNRQFTGELFFGEGSRLTVL.

This clonotype was recorded many times. J is TRBJ2-3 and V is TRBV4-1; TRBD2 matches at 8 bases. The CDR3 spans 19 residues. Germline CDR1 reads MGHRA; CDR2 reads YSYEKL. Trimming at V came to 1 base and at J to 3 bases, leaving 15 bases not matched to a gene. CDR3 in DNA: TGCGCCAGCAGCCAAGGCAAGGTAGCGGGGACGAGGAGAACAGATACGCAGTATTTT. Protein: CASSQGKVAGTRRTDTQYF.